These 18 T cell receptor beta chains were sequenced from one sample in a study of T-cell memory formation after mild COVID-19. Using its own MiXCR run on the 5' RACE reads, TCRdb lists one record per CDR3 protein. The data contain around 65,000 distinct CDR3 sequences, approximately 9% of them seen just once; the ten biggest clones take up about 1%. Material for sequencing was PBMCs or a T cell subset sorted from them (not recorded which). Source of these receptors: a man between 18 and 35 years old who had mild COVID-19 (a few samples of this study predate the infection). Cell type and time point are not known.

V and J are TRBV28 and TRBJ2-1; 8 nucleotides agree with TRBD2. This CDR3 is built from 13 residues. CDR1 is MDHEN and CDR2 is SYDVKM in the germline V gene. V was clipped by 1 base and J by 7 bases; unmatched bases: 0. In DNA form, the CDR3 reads TGTGCCAGCAGTTTATCGGGGGGGAATGAGCAGTTCTTC. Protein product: CASSLSGGNEQFF. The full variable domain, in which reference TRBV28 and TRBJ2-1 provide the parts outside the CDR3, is DVKVTQSSRYLVKRTGEKVFLECVQDMDHENMFWYRQDPGLGLRLIYFSYDVKMKEKGDIPEGYSVSREKKERFSLILESASTNQTSMYLCASSLSGGNEQFFGPGTRLTVL.

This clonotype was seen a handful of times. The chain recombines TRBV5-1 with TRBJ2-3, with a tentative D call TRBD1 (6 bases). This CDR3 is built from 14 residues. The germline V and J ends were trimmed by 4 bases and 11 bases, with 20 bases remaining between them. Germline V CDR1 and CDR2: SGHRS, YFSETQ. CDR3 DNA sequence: TGCGCCAGCAGCGAGGCAGCCGGGACAATAGGGCAGTATTTT. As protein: CASSEAAGTIGQYF. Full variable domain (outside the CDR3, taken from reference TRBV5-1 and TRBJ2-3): KAGVTQTPRYLIKTRGQQVTLSCSPISGHRSVSWYQQTPGQGLQFLFEYFSETQRNKGNFPGRFSGRQFSNSRSEMNVSTLELGDSALYLCASSEAAGTIGQYFGPGTRLTVL.

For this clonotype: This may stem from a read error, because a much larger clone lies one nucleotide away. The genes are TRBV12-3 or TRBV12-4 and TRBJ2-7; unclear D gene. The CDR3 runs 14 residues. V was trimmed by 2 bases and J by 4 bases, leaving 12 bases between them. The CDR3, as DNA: TGTGCCAGCAGTTTATGGCAGGAGAGATACGAGCAGTACTTC. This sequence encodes CASSLWQERYEQYF.

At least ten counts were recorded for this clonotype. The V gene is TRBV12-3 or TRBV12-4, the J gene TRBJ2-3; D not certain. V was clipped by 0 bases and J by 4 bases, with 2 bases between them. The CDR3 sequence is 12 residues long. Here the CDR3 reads CASSLASDTQYF. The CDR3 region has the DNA TGTGCCAGCAGTTTAGCTTCAGATACGCAGTATTTT.

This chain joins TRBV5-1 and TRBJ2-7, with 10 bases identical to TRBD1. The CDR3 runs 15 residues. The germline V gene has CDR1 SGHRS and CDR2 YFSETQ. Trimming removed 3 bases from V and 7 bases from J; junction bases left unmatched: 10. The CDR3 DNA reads TGCGCCAGCAGCTCGGGTTGGGACAGGGGTGAGGAGCAGTACTTC. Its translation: CASSSGWDRGEEQYF. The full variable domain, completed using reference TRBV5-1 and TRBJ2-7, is KAGVTQTPRYLIKTRGQQVTLSCSPISGHRSVSWYQQTPGQGLQFLFEYFSETQRNKGNFPGRFSGRQFSNSRSEMNVSTLELGDSALYLCASSSGWDRGEEQYFGPGTRLTVT.

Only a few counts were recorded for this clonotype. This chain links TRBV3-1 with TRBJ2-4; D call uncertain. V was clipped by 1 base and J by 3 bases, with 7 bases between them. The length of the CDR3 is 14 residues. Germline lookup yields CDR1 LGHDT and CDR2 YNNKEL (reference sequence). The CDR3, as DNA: TGTGCCAGCAGCCAAGCCAGCCACAAAAACATTCAGTACTTC. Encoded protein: CASSQASHKNIQYF.

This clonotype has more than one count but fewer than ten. The CDR3 spells CATSRARDGEGYEQFF. CDR3 in DNA: TGTGCCACCAGCAGAGCTCGGGACGGTGAGGGCTATGAGCAGTTCTTC. The gene calls are TRBV15 and TRBJ2-1; the D call may be TRBD1 or TRBD2 (5 bases each). V was clipped by 1 base and J by 8 bases, with 18 bases between them. This CDR3 is built from 16 residues. Germline CDR1 and CDR2: LNHNV and YYDKDF (reference sequence).

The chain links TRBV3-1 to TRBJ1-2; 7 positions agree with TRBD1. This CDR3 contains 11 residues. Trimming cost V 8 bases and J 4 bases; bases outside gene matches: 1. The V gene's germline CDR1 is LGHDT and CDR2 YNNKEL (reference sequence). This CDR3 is CASGTVYGYTF. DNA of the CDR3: TGTGCCAGCGGGACAGTCTATGGCTACACCTTC.

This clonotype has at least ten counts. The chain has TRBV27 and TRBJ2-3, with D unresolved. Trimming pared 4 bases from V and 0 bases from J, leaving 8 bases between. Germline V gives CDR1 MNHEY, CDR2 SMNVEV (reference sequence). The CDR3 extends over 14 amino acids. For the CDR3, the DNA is TGTGCCAGCAGTTCCTTACAGAGCACAGATACGCAGTATTTT. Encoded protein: CASSSLQSTDTQYF.

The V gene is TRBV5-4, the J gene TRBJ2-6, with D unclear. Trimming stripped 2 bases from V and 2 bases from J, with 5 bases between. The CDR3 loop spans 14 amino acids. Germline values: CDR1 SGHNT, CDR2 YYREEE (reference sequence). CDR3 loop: CASSFGPGANVLTF. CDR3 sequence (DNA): TGTGCCAGCAGCTTCGGGCCTGGGGCCAACGTCCTGACTTTC.

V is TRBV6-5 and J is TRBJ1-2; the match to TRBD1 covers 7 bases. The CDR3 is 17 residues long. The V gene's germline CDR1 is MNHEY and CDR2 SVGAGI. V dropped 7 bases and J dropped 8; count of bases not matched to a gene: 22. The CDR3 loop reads CASTHGDRHPGGRGYTF. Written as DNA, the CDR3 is TGTGCCAGCACCCACGGGGACAGACACCCCGGGGGTAGGGGCTACACCTTC.

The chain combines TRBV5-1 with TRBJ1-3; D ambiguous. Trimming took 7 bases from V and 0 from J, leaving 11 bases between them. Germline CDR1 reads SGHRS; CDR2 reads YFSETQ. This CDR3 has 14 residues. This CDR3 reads CASGSGDSGNTIYF. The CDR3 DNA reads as TGCGCCAGCGGGAGTGGCGACTCTGGAAACACCATATATTTT.

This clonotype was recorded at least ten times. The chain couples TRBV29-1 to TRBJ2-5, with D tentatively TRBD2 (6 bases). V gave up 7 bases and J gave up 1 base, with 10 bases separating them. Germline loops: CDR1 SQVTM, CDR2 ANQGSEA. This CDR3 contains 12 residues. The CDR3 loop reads CSGGGTQETQYF. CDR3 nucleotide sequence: TGCAGCGGTGGGGGGACCCAAGAGACCCAGTACTTC. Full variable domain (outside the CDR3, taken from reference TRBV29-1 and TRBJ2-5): SAVISQKPSRDICQRGTSLTIQCQVDSQVTMMFWYRQQPGQSLTLIATANQGSEATYESGFVIDKFPISRPNLTFSTLTVSNMSPEDSSIYLCSGGGTQETQYFGPGTRLLVL.

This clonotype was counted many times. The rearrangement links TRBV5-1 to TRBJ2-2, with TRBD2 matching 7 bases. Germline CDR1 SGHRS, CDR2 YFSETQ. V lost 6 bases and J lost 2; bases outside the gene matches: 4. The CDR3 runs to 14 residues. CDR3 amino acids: CASMASGNTGELFF. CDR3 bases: TGCGCCAGCATGGCTAGCGGTAACACCGGGGAGCTGTTTTTT.

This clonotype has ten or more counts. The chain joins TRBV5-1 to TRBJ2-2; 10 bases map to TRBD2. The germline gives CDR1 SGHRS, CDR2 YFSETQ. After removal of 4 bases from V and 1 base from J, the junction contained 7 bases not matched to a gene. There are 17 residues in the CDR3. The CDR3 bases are TGCGCCAGCAGCCAAGAGGGACTAGCGATGAACACCGGGGAGCTGTTTTTT. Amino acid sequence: CASSQEGLAMNTGELFF.

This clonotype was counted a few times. In DNA form, the CDR3 reads TGCAGTGCTAGAGAGGCGCCAGGGGGCGGCAATCAGCCCCAGCATTTT. Encoded protein: CSAREAPGGGNQPQHF. This chain joins TRBV20-1 and TRBJ1-5; 8 nucleotides align to TRBD1. The V and J ends lost 0 bases and 2 bases, in that order; junction bases with no gene match: 6. The CDR3 covers 16 residues. The germline V gene encodes CDR1 DFQATT and CDR2 SNEGSKA (reference sequence).

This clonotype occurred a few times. The CDR3 DNA reads TGTGCCAGCAGTGGGCGAGGGGCAGCTCAAGAGACCCAGTACTTC. This translates into CASSGRGAAQETQYF. V and J are TRBV28 and TRBJ2-5; the D gene could be TRBD1 or TRBD2 (5 bases each). Germline V lookup: CDR1 MDHEN, CDR2 SYDVKM. V lost 5 bases, J lost 2 bases, and 15 bases lay in between. The CDR3 has 15 amino acids.

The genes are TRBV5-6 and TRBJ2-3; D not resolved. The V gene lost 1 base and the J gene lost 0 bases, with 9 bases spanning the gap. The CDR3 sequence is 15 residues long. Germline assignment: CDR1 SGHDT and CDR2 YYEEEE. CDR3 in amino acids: CASSLMQTSTDTQYF. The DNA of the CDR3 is TGTGCCAGCAGCTTGATGCAGACTAGCACAGATACGCAGTATTTT.